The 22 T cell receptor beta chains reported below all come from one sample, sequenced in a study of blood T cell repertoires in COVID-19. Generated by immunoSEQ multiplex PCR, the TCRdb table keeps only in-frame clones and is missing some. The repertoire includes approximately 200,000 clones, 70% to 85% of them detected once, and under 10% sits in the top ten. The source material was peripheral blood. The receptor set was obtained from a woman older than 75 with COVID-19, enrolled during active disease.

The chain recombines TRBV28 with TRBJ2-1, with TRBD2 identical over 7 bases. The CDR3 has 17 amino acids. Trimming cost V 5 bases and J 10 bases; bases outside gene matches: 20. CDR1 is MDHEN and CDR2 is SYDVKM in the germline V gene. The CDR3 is CASSPHWGGSGNREQFF. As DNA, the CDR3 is TGTGCCAGCAGTCCCCACTGGGGCGGGAGTGGGAATCGGGAGCAGTTCTTC.

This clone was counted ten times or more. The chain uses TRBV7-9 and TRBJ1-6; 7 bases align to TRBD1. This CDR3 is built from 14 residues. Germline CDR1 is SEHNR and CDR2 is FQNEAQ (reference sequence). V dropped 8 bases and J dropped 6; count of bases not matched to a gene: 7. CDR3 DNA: TGTGCCAGCGTCCGGGACAGTGGTAATTCACCCCTCCACTTT. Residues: CASVRDSGNSPLHF.

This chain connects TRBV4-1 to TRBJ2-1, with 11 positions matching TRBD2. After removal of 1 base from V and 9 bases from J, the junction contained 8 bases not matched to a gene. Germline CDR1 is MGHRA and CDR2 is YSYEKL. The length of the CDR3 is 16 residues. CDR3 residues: CASSQAIPGTSGEQFF. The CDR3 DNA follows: TGCGCCAGCAGCCAAGCGATTCCCGGGACTAGCGGTGAGCAGTTCTTC.

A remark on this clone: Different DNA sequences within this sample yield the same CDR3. The CDR3: CASSLGGGNQPQHF. The CDR3 DNA reads as TGCGCCAGCAGCTTGGGGGGAGGCAATCAGCCCCAGCATTTT. The chain has TRBV5-1 and TRBJ1-5; the D is unclear. Germline V gene lookup returns CDR1 SGHRS and CDR2 YFSETQ. The CDR3 covers 14 residues. Trimming cost V 0 bases and J 2 bases, with 6 bases left between them.

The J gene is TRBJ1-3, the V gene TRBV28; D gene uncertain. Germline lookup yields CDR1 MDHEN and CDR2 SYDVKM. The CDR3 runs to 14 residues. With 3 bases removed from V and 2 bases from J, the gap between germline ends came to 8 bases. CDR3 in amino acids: CASSLRFTGNTIYF. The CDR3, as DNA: TGTGCCAGCAGTTTGAGGTTTACTGGAAACACCATATATTTT.

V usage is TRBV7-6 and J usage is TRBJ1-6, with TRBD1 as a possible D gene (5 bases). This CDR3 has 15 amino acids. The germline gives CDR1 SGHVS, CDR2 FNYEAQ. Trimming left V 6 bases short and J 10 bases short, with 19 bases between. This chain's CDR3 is CASRLTGSGRSPLHF. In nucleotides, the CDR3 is TGTGCCAGCAGGCTCACAGGAAGTGGACGATCACCCCTCCACTTT.

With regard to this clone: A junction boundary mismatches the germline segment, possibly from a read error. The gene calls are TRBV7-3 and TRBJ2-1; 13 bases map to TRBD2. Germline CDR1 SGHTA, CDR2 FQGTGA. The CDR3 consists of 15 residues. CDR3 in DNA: TGTGCCAGCAGCCTAACTAGCGGGAGGGCTTATGAGCAGTTCTTC. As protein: CASSLTSGRAYEQFF. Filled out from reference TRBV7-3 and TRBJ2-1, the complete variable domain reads GAGVSQTPSNKVTEKGKYVELRCDPISGHTALYWYRQSLGQGPEFLIYFQGTGAADDSGLPNDRFFAVRPEGSVSTLKIQRTERGDSAVYLCASSLTSGRAYEQFFGPGTRLTVL.

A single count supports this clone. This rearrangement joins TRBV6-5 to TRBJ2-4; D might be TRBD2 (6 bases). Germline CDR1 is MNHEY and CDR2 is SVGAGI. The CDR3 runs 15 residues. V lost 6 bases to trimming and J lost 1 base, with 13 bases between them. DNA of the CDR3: TGTGCCAGCAGGCAGGGTGGGGGGGCCAAAAACATTCAGTACTTC. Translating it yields CASRQGGGAKNIQYF.

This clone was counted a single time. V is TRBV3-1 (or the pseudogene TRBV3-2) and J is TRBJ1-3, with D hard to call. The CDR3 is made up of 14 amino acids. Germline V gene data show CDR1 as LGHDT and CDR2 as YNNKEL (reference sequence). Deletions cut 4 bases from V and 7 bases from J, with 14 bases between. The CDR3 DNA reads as TGTGCCAGCAGCCCCCGTGCGGGAGAGAACACCATATATTTT. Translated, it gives CASSPRAGENTIYF.

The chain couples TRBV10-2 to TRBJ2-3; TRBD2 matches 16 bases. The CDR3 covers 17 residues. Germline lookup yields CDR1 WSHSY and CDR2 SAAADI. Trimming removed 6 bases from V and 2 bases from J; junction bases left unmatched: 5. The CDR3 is CASRMGLAGGVTDTQYF. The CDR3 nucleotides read TGCGCCAGCAGGATGGGACTAGCGGGGGGGGTCACAGATACGCAGTATTTT.

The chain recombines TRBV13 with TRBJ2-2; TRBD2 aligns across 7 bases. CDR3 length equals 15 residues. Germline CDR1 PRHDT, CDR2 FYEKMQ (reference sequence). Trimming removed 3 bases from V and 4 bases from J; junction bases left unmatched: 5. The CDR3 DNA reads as TGTGCCAGCAGCTTTCAGACTAGCTCCACCGGGGAGCTGTTTTTT. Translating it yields CASSFQTSSTGELFF.

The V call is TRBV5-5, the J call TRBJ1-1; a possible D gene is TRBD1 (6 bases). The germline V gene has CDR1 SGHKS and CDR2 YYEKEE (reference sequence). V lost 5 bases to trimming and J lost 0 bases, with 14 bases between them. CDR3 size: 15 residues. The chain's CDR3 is CASSYGTLLNTEAFF. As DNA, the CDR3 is TGTGCCAGCAGTTACGGGACACTCTTGAACACTGAAGCTTTCTTT.

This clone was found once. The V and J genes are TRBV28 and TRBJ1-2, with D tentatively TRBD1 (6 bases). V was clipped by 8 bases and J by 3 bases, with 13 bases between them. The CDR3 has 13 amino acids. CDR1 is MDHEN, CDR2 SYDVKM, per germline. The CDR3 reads CASVQGSYYGYTF. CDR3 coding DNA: TGTGCCAGCGTCCAGGGGTCCTACTATGGCTACACCTTC.

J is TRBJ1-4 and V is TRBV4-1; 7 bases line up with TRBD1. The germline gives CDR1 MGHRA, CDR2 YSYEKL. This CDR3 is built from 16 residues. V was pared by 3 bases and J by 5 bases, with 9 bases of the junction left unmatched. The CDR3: CASSHVPRQGNEKLFF. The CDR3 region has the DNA TGCGCCAGCAGCCATGTCCCCCGACAGGGAAATGAAAAACTGTTTTTT.

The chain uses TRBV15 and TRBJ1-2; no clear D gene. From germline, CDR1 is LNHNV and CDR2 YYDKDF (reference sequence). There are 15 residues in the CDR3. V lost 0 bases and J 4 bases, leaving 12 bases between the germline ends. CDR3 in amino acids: CATSRDRGHGYGYTF. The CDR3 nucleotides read TGTGCCACCAGCAGAGATCGGGGTCACGGCTATGGCTACACCTTC. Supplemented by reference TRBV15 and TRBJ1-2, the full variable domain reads DAMVIQNPRYQVTQFGKPVTLSCSQTLNHNVMYWYQQKSSQAPKLLFHYYDKDFNNEADTPDNFQSRRPNTSFCFLDIRSPGLGDTAMYLCATSRDRGHGYGYTFGSGTRLTVV.

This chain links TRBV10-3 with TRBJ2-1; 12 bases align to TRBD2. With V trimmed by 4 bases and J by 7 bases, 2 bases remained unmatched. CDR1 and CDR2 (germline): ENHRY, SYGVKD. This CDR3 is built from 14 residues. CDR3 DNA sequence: TGTGCCATCAGTGGGACTAGCGGGGCAAATGAGCAGTTCTTC. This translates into CAISGTSGANEQFF.

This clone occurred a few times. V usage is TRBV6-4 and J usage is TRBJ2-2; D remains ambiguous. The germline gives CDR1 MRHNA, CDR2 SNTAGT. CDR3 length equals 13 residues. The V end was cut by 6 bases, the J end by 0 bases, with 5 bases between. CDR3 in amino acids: CASSPTNTGELFF. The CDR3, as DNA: TGTGCCAGCAGCCCCACGAACACCGGGGAGCTGTTTTTT.

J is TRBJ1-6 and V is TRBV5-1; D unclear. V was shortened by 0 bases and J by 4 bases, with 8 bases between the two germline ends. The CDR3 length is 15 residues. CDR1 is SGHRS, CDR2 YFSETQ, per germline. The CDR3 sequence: CASSLAREYNSPLHF. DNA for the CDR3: TGCGCCAGCAGCTTGGCCCGGGAATATAATTCACCCCTCCACTTT.

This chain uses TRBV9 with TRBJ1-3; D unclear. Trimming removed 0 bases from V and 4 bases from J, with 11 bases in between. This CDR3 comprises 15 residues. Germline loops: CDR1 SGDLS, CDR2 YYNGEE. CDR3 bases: TGTGCCAGCAGCGTAGGGTCAGAAGTAGGAAACACCATATATTTT. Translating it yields CASSVGSEVGNTIYF.

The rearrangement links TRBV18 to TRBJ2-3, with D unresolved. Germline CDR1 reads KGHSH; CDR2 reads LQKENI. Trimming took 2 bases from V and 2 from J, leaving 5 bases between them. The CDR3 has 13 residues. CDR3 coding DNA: TGTGCCAGCTCACCAGGAGTCACAGATACGCAGTATTTT. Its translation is CASSPGVTDTQYF.

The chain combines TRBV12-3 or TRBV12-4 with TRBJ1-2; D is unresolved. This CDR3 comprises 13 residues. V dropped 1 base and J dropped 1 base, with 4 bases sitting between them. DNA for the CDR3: TGTGCCAGCAGTTTAGTCAGTAACTATGGCTACACCTTC. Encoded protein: CASSLVSNYGYTF.

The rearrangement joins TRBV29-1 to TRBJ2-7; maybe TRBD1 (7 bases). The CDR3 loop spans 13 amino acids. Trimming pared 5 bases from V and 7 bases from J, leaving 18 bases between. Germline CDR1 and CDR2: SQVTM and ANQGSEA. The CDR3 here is CSVIADREEEQYF. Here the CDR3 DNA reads TGCAGCGTTATAGCCGACAGGGAGGAAGAGCAGTACTTC.